A single sample is the source of the 17 T cell receptor beta chains below, sequenced in a study of T cells in Graves' hyperthyroidism and ophthalmopathy. The investigators amplified TCR beta CDR3 regions from RNA transcripts. A set of HTBI primers served as the primers for a first-round RT-PCR of the TCR CDR3. MiXCR was run by TCRdb on the multiplex PCR reads, yielding one entry per CDR3 protein. The sample has over 200,000 distinct CDR3 sequences; over 15% are singletons. The material sequenced was blood. The receptor source for this set is a man aged 50 to 60 with Graves' hyperthyroidism.

This clonotype has a count of ten or more. The chain joins TRBV5-1 to TRBJ1-1; tentative D call: TRBD1 (5 bases). In germline, CDR1 is SGHRS, CDR2 YFSETQ. The CDR3 is 15 residues long. Trimming left V 1 base short and J 2 bases short, with 12 bases between. The chain's CDR3 is CASSLIPGLNTEAFF. The CDR3, as DNA: TGCGCCAGCAGCTTGATTCCAGGGCTTAACACTGAAGCTTTCTTT. The full variable domain, rest sourced from reference TRBV5-1 and TRBJ1-1, is KAGVTQTPRYLIKTRGQQVTLSCSPISGHRSVSWYQQTPGQGLQFLFEYFSETQRNKGNFPGRFSGRQFSNSRSEMNVSTLELGDSALYLCASSLIPGLNTEAFFGQGTRLTVV.

This clonotype appeared many times. The chain links TRBV6-1 to TRBJ2-1, with no clear D. The CDR3 totals 16 residues. Germline V CDR1 and CDR2: MNHNS, SASEGT. The V gene lost 1 base and the J gene lost 3 bases, with 13 bases spanning the gap. CDR3: CASSEEATWNYNEQFF. The CDR3 DNA follows: TGTGCCAGCAGTGAAGAGGCTACCTGGAACTACAATGAGCAGTTCTTC.

The table lists this clonotype with many counts. This chain joins TRBV3-1 and TRBJ2-5; D remains ambiguous. The CDR3 sequence is 13 residues long. Germline CDR1 and CDR2: LGHDT and YNNKEL (reference sequence). V was cut by 0 bases and J by 5 bases, with 7 bases left in between. CDR3 protein: CASSQESVETQYF. DNA for the CDR3: TGTGCCAGCAGCCAAGAATCGGTCGAGACCCAGTACTTC.

This clonotype was seen many times. The V call is TRBV20-1, the J call TRBJ2-7; 7 bases line up with TRBD1. The length of the CDR3 is 11 residues. Trimming at V came to 5 bases and at J to 4 bases, leaving 2 bases not matched to a gene. Per germline, CDR1 DFQATT and CDR2 SNEGSKA (reference sequence). CDR3 region: CSAVQGYEQYF. The CDR3 DNA sequence: TGCAGTGCTGTACAGGGGTACGAGCAGTACTTC.

This clonotype was picked up many times. CDR3 coding DNA: TGTGCCAGCAGTCTAGGGGGCCCCAGCGGGAGAATTGGGACAGATACGCAGTATTTT. It translates to CASSLGGPSGRIGTDTQYF. The chain links TRBV7-8 to TRBJ2-3; tentatively, D is TRBD2 (8 bases). Trimming pared 6 bases from V and 3 bases from J, leaving 28 bases between. Germline V gene lookup returns CDR1 SGHVS and CDR2 FQNEAQ. The CDR3 is 19 amino acids.

The chain couples TRBV18 to TRBJ1-5, with D unresolved. CDR1 and CDR2 (germline): KGHSH, LQKENI. Trimming cost V 2 bases and J 3 bases, with 11 bases left between them. This CDR3 has 15 amino acids. CDR3 sequence (DNA): TGTGCCAGCTCACCAACCAGTTCCCCCAATCAGCCCCAGCATTTT. Protein sequence: CASSPTSSPNQPQHF. The whole variable domain, filled in from reference TRBV18 and TRBJ1-5, reads NAGVMQNPRHLVRRRGQEARLRCSPMKGHSHVYWYRQLPEEGLKFMVYLQKENIIDESGMPKERFSAEFPKEGPSILRIQQVVRGDSAAYFCASSPTSSPNQPQHFGDGTRLSIL.

This clonotype was recorded many times. V is TRBV6-6 and J is TRBJ2-5; D unresolved. Trimming cost V 2 bases and J 5 bases, with 15 bases left between them. The CDR3 contains 15 residues. CDR1 and CDR2 from the germline V gene are MNHNY and SVGAGI (reference sequence). CDR3 amino acids: CASSYRTLLTETQYF. The CDR3 DNA is TGTGCCAGCAGTTACCGAACCTTACTAACGGAGACCCAGTACTTC.

There are a few counts of this clonotype. This chain uses TRBV2 with TRBJ1-2; D remains ambiguous. There are 13 residues in the CDR3. V was shortened by 8 bases and J by 5 bases, with 15 bases between the two germline ends. CDR1 is SNHLY, CDR2 FYNNEI, per germline. The CDR3 reads CASLRSTGYGYTF. In DNA form, the CDR3 reads TGTGCCAGCCTTCGTAGTACTGGGTATGGCTACACCTTC.

This clonotype was counted ten times or more. The chain combines TRBV12-5 with TRBJ2-1; 9 bases are a match to TRBD1. Germline lookup yields CDR1 LGHNT and CDR2 FRNRAP. The CDR3 runs to 15 residues. The V and J ends lost 5 bases and 8 bases, in that order; junction bases with no gene match: 10. CDR3 residues: CASGPGQGPTDEQFF. The CDR3 region has the DNA TGTGCTAGTGGTCCGGGACAGGGTCCTACAGATGAGCAGTTCTTC.

This clonotype was seen at least ten times. The J gene is TRBJ2-1, the V gene TRBV5-1, with 11 bases that match TRBD2. CDR3 size: 15 residues. Germline CDR1 reads SGHRS; CDR2 reads YFSETQ. Trimming at V came to 2 bases and at J to 8 bases, leaving 6 bases not matched to a gene. CDR3 sequence (DNA): TGCGCCAGCAGCTTCGGGACTAGCGGAGGGGATGAGCAGTTCTTC. Protein: CASSFGTSGGDEQFF. The entire variable domain, with the rest obtained from reference TRBV5-1 and TRBJ2-1, is as follows: KAGVTQTPRYLIKTRGQQVTLSCSPISGHRSVSWYQQTPGQGLQFLFEYFSETQRNKGNFPGRFSGRQFSNSRSEMNVSTLELGDSALYLCASSFGTSGGDEQFFGPGTRLTVL.

This clonotype showed up just a few times. This sequence may be a read error, since a much larger clone differs from it by one base. The V call is TRBV24-1, the J call TRBJ2-3; 10 bases align to TRBD2. V shed 4 bases, J shed 1 base, and the junction held 1 base outside the gene matches. From germline, CDR1 is KGHDR and CDR2 SFDVKD. The CDR3 spans 15 residues. The CDR3 bases are TGTGCCACCAGTGAGAGCGGGAGGGGCACAGATACGCAGTATTTT. Protein: CATSESGRGTDTQYF.

The table lists this clonotype with a few counts. The DNA for the CDR3 is TGTGCCAGCAGCACCCTAGCGGGGGACACCGGGGAGCTGTTTTTT. It is translated as CASSTLAGDTGELFF. The V gene is TRBV5-5, the J gene TRBJ2-2; 10 bases align to TRBD2. V lost 4 bases to trimming and J lost 3 bases; unmatched junction nucleotides: 3. Germline CDR1 is SGHKS and CDR2 is YYEKEE (reference sequence). The CDR3 covers 15 residues.

This CDR3 is CASSFTGTGADEQYF. In DNA, the CDR3 is TGTGCCAGCAGCTTTACCGGGACAGGGGCCGACGAGCAGTACTTC. J is TRBJ2-7 and V is TRBV5-6; 10 nucleotides align to TRBD1. The CDR3 extends over 15 amino acids. V shed 2 bases and J 5 bases; nucleotides not matched to a gene: 7. Germline V lookup: CDR1 SGHDT, CDR2 YYEEEE.

J is TRBJ2-1 and V is TRBV11-2, with 8 nucleotides matching TRBD2. Germline lookup yields CDR1 SGHAT and CDR2 FQNNGV. The CDR3 is made up of 14 amino acids. The ends lost 4 bases at V and 8 bases at J; junction bases unmatched: 7. The CDR3 DNA is TGTGCCAGCAGCTGGGACGGGAGGGTCTATGAGCAGTTCTTC. This gives the protein CASSWDGRVYEQFF.

This clonotype was detected a few times. V gene TRBV19 combines with J gene TRBJ2-1; D not certain. Germline CDR1 LNHDA, CDR2 SQIVND (reference sequence). This CDR3 spans 14 amino acids. V dropped 3 bases and J dropped 4 bases, with 10 bases sitting between them. This CDR3 is CASSIRQSYNEQFF. CDR3 nucleotides: TGTGCCAGTAGTATCCGCCAGAGTTACAATGAGCAGTTCTTC.

The chain carries TRBV10-3 and TRBJ1-1, with 9 bases identical to TRBD1. The CDR3 totals 16 residues. With V trimmed by 4 bases and J by 3 bases, 9 bases remained unmatched. Germline CDR1 reads ENHRY; CDR2 reads SYGVKD. The CDR3 loop reads CAISGTGQGLYTEAFF. Written as DNA, the CDR3 is TGTGCCATCAGTGGGACGGGACAGGGACTGTACACTGAAGCTTTCTTT.

This clonotype was counted ten times or more. The chain couples TRBV6-1 to TRBJ2-6, with D tentatively TRBD2 (5 bases). V lost 0 bases and J lost 0, with 9 bases in between. Germline-derived CDR1 and CDR2 are MNHNS and SASEGT. The CDR3 is 17 amino acids. CDR3 sequence: CASSEAAASSGANVLTF. CDR3 DNA: TGTGCCAGCAGTGAAGCAGCGGCTAGCTCTGGGGCCAACGTCCTGACTTTC.